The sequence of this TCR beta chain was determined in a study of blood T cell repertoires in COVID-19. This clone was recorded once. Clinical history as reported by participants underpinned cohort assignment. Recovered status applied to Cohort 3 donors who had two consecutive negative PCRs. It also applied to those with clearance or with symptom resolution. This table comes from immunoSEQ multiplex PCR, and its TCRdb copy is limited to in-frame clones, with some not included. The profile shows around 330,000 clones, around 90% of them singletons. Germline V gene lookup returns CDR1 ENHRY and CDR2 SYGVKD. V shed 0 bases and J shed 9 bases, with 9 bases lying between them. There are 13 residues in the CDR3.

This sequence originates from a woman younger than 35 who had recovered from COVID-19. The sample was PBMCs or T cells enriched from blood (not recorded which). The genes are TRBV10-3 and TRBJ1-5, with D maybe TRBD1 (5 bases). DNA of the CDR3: TGTGCCATCAGTGAGTCGTGGGGCGGGCCCCAGCATTTT. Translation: CAISESWGGPQHF.